This TCR beta chain was identified during a study of PD-1 blockade in classical Hodgkin lymphoma. About the study: Patients in the cohort were put on intravenous nivolumab, 3 mg/kg every 2 weeks. Study results and limitations: Diversity in CD4+ TCRs, unlike that measured in CD8+ TCRs, had risen significantly by C4D1.

About this clone: Its target is not known.

Sequenced by immunoSEQ multiplex PCR; TCRdb stores in-frame clones only, minus some. The repertoire holds 25,000 to 35,000 clones, with about 82% as singletons. Described time point: cycle 4 day 1 (C4D1), after 6 weeks of nivolumab. In every patient, relapse followed autologous stem cell transplantation, while exposure to brentuximab vedotin differed. Researchers used magnetic negative selection to pull out pure CD4+ T cells from thawed PBMCs. Each best response was a complete response, a partial response or progressive disease. CDR1 and CDR2 (germline): SEHNR, FQNEAQ (reference sequence). The V and J ends lost 5 bases and 3 bases respectively, with 14 bases between them. This CDR3 spans 14 amino acids.

The rearrangement uses TRBV7-9 and TRBJ2-7, with D perhaps matching TRBD2 (5 bases). This receptor was taken from a human donor with classical Hodgkin lymphoma. This specimen consisted of CD4+ T cells from blood, obtained before the fourth cycle of nivolumab. The CDR3 region is CASSKKLVDYEQYF. In DNA form, the CDR3 reads TGTGCCAGCAGCAAGAAACTAGTCGACTACGAGCAGTACTTC.